These 32 T cell receptor beta chains were all obtained from the same sample, sequenced in a study of lymphopenia after photon versus proton radiotherapy. The repertoire was sequenced with immunoSEQ multiplex PCR; TCRdb's copy has only in-frame clones and lacks some. The repertoire holds fewer than 35,000 clones, with 89% as singletons. Source: peripheral blood, taken from a patient treated with proton-based radiotherapy. These receptors were taken from a woman in her seventies with pancreatic cancer. Some clones in this sample may be carry-over from other donors' samples.

The chain employs TRBV5-6 and TRBJ2-5, with TRBD2 as a possible D gene (6 bases). The germline CDR1 and CDR2 sequences are SGHDT and YYEEEE. This CDR3 spans 16 amino acids. V lost 1 base to trimming and J lost 1 base, with 14 bases between them. DNA for the CDR3: TGTGCCAGCAGCTTGTCCGGACTACCATTCCAAGAGACCCAGTACTTC. It codes for CASSLSGLPFQETQYF.

V is TRBV5-6 and J is TRBJ2-7; no clear D gene. Germline loops: CDR1 SGHDT, CDR2 YYEEEE. Between the trimmed V and J ends, which lost 1 base and 3 bases, there was a span of 11 bases. This CDR3 is 14 amino acids long. The CDR3 sequence is CASSLWTESYEQYF. As DNA, the CDR3 is TGTGCCAGCAGCTTGTGGACGGAGAGCTACGAGCAGTACTTC.

V gene TRBV7-8 combines with J gene TRBJ2-7; 9 nucleotides agree with TRBD2. The ends lost 5 bases at V and 1 base at J; junction bases unmatched: 15. This CDR3 spans 18 amino acids. Per germline, CDR1 SGHVS and CDR2 FQNEAQ. The CDR3 here is CASSRLPLSTSGSYEQYF. The CDR3 DNA is TGTGCCAGCAGCCGATTACCTCTATCGACTAGCGGATCCTACGAGCAGTACTTC.

The chain combines TRBV9 with TRBJ2-1; D is ambiguous. The V gene lost 0 bases and the J gene lost 3 bases, with 7 bases spanning the gap. Germline V CDR1 and CDR2: SGDLS, YYNGEE. CDR3 size: 14 residues. The CDR3 nucleotides read TGTGCCAGCAGCGTAGTCCTAAACTACAATGAGCAGTTCTTC. Protein sequence: CASSVVLNYNEQFF. Full variable domain (missing parts from reference TRBV9 and TRBJ2-1): DSGVTQTPKHLITATGQRVTLRCSPRSGDLSVYWYQQSLDQGLQFLIQYYNGEERAKGNILERFSAQQFPDLHSELNLSSLELGDSALYFCASSVVLNYNEQFFGPGTRLTVL.

This clone was found once. This chain uses TRBV4-3 with TRBJ2-7; weak D call: TRBD2 (7 bases). With 1 base removed from V and 4 bases from J, the gap between germline ends came to 20 bases. Germline CDR1 and CDR2: LGHNA and YSLEER. The CDR3 loop spans 17 amino acids. The CDR3 here is CASSQASRGGGRYEQYF. The CDR3 region has the DNA TGCGCCAGCAGCCAAGCCTCCCGAGGGGGGGGCCGATACGAGCAGTACTTC.

Here the CDR3 reads CASSLDSAGAPYEQYF. The CDR3 DNA reads TGTGCCAGCAGTTTGGACTCAGCGGGAGCCCCCTACGAGCAGTACTTC. The chain uses TRBV28 and TRBJ2-7; TRBD2 agrees at 8 bases. The CDR3 loop spans 16 amino acids. The junction had 9 bases not matched to a gene; V was cut back by 3 bases and J by 2 bases. Per the germline V gene, CDR1 is MDHEN and CDR2 is SYDVKM.

This clone was recorded once. The chain combines TRBV5-1 with TRBJ1-2; tentatively, D is TRBD1 (5 bases). V lost 3 bases to trimming and J lost 6 bases, with 15 bases between them. The germline V gene encodes CDR1 SGHRS and CDR2 YFSETQ. CDR3 length equals 14 residues. CDR3: CASSSGTGLNGYTF. The CDR3 DNA reads TGCGCCAGCAGCTCGGGGACGGGGTTAAATGGCTACACCTTC.

V gene TRBV19 combines with J gene TRBJ1-1, with 7 positions matching TRBD1. The length of the CDR3 is 17 residues. V trimming: 5 bases; J trimming: 0 bases; junction bases outside the gene matches: 12. Looked up from germline, CDR1 is LNHDA and CDR2 is SQIVND (reference sequence). The CDR3 region is CASSSPYRGDMNTEAFF. CDR3 DNA sequence: TGTGCCAGTAGTTCCCCATACAGGGGAGACATGAACACTGAAGCTTTCTTT.

The chain is built from TRBV5-1 and TRBJ1-4, with 7 bases lining up with TRBD1. The V segment lost 4 bases and the J segment 4 bases; nucleotides outside the gene matches: 4. The germline CDR1 and CDR2 sequences are SGHRS and YFSETQ. CDR3 length: 14 amino acids. This chain's CDR3 is CASSGRDSNEKLFF. For the CDR3, the DNA is TGCGCCAGCAGCGGCCGGGACAGTAATGAAAAACTGTTTTTT.

The rearrangement uses TRBV7-9 and TRBJ2-1, with D tentatively TRBD2 (6 bases). Looked up from germline, CDR1 is SEHNR and CDR2 is FQNEAQ (reference sequence). The CDR3 has 15 residues. Trimming removed 2 bases from V and 4 bases from J, with 12 bases in between. CDR3 DNA sequence: TGTGCCAGCAGCTTAACTAGCACTGAGTACAATGAGCAGTTCTTC. This encodes CASSLTSTEYNEQFF.

This chain joins TRBV4-3 and TRBJ2-3; tentatively, D is TRBD2 (6 bases). CDR1 LGHNA and CDR2 YSLEER come from the germline V gene. V lost 4 bases to trimming and J lost 11 bases, with 16 bases between them. The CDR3 is 13 residues long. CDR3 protein: CASSPQGLREQYF. Written as DNA, the CDR3 is TGCGCCAGCAGCCCTCAGGGCTTGCGGGAGCAGTATTTT.

CDR3 sequence (DNA): TGTGCCAGCTCACCAATCGGGGGGAGCTCCTACGAGCAGTACTTC. It specifies CASSPIGGSSYEQYF. The chain joins TRBV18 to TRBJ2-7; 7 bases match TRBD2. The germline V gene has CDR1 KGHSH and CDR2 LQKENI. The CDR3 totals 15 residues. V trimming: 2 bases; J trimming: 0 bases; junction bases outside the gene matches: 4.

The gene calls are TRBV19 and TRBJ2-1; D is uncertain. The CDR3 length is 16 residues. V was pared by 6 bases and J by 6 bases, with 21 bases between. Germline loops: CDR1 LNHDA, CDR2 SQIVND (reference sequence). The CDR3, as DNA: TGTGCCAGTAGCGACTGGCGCCCCGAATCCAGCAATGAGCAGTTCTTC. Protein: CASSDWRPESSNEQFF.

In this sample, this clone turned up once. The chain uses TRBV30 and TRBJ1-2; D might be TRBD1 (5 bases). Germline V gene sequence: CDR1 GTSNPN, CDR2 SVGIG (reference sequence). V was shortened by 1 base and J by 4 bases, with 16 bases between the two germline ends. The CDR3 covers 15 residues. The CDR3 region is CAWSAPQTGGYGYTF. CDR3 nucleotide sequence: TGTGCCTGGAGTGCTCCTCAAACAGGTGGCTATGGCTACACCTTC.

The chain employs TRBV30 and TRBJ2-7; D uncertain. Per germline, CDR1 GTSNPN and CDR2 SVGIG (reference sequence). This CDR3 has 16 amino acids. Between the trimmed V and J ends, which lost 0 bases and 0 bases, there was a span of 15 bases. Here the CDR3 DNA reads TGTGCCTGGAGTGTACTTTGGACCGTTAGCTCCTACGAGCAGTACTTC. Encoded protein: CAWSVLWTVSSYEQYF. The full variable domain, with the rest looked up from reference TRBV30 and TRBJ2-7, is SQTIHQWPATLVQPVGSPLSLECTVEGTSNPNLYWYRQAAGRGLQLLFYSVGIGQISSEVPQNLSASRPQDRQFILSSKKLLLSDSGFYLCAWSVLWTVSSYEQYFGPGTRLTVT.

This clone has a single count. One end of the junction does not line up with germline, which may come from a read error. The chain is built from TRBV6-6 and TRBJ2-7; D tentatively fits TRBD1 or TRBD2 (5 bases each). This CDR3 comprises 11 residues. From germline, CDR1 is MNHNY and CDR2 SVGAGI (reference sequence). This CDR3 reads CASSWGREGHF. CDR3 nucleotides: TGTGCCAGCAGCTGGGGACGGGAAGGACACTTC.

The gene calls are TRBV27 and TRBJ1-3, with D hard to call. Per the germline V gene, CDR1 is MNHEY and CDR2 is SMNVEV (reference sequence). Trimming took 5 bases from V and 0 from J, leaving 8 bases between them. This CDR3 contains 14 residues. The CDR3 bases are TGTGCCAGCAGTAGTGGAACCTCTGGAAACACCATATATTTT. Its translation: CASSSGTSGNTIYF.

This chain's CDR3 is CASSNGRGGYNEQFF. CDR3 DNA sequence: TGTGCCAGTAGTAACGGGAGAGGGGGGTACAATGAGCAGTTCTTC. J is TRBJ2-1 and V is TRBV19, with D possibly being TRBD1 or TRBD2 (6 bases each). The V and J ends lost 4 bases and 4 bases respectively, with 14 bases between them. The CDR3 totals 15 residues. Germline-derived CDR1 and CDR2 are LNHDA and SQIVND (reference sequence).

The gene calls are TRBV6-5 and TRBJ2-1; TRBD2 might be the D (6 bases). CDR3 size: 14 residues. Between the trimmed V and J ends, which lost 11 bases and 8 bases, there was a span of 22 bases. Looked up from germline, CDR1 is MNHEY and CDR2 is SVGAGI. The CDR3 DNA sequence: TGTGCCGTCCAAAGGAACCGGGACTTTCATGAGCAGTTCTTC. The encoded protein is CAVQRNRDFHEQFF.

The chain recombines TRBV30 with TRBJ1-4, with unresolved D. The CDR3 covers 12 residues. The germline V and J ends were trimmed by 2 bases and 7 bases, with 8 bases remaining between them. CDR1 and CDR2 from the germline V gene are GTSNPN and SVGIG (reference sequence). The CDR3 DNA reads TGTGCCTGGAGTACCGTTATTGAAAAACTGTTTTTT. This encodes CAWSTVIEKLFF. The complete variable domain, with remaining parts taken from reference TRBV30 and TRBJ1-4, reads SQTIHQWPATLVQPVGSPLSLECTVEGTSNPNLYWYRQAAGRGLQLLFYSVGIGQISSEVPQNLSASRPQDRQFILSSKKLLLSDSGFYLCAWSTVIEKLFFGSGTQLSVL.

V gene TRBV7-8 combines with J gene TRBJ2-7, with 7 bases that match TRBD1. This CDR3 contains 14 residues. V shed 1 base and J 4 bases; nucleotides not matched to a gene: 4. Per the germline V gene, CDR1 is SGHVS and CDR2 is FQNEAQ. As DNA, the CDR3 is TGTGCCAGCAGCTTAGAGACAGGGTATTACGAGCAGTACTTC. It yields the protein CASSLETGYYEQYF. Using reference TRBV7-8 and TRBJ2-7 for the parts outside the CDR3, the full variable domain is GAGVSQSPRYKVAKRGQDVALRCDPISGHVSLFWYQQALGQGPEFLTYFQNEAQLDKSGLPSDRFFAERPEGSVSTLKIQRTQQEDSAVYLCASSLETGYYEQYFGPGTRLTVT.

The gene calls are TRBV19 and TRBJ2-7, with 8 bases that match TRBD1. The length of the CDR3 is 14 residues. Germline trimming cut 3 bases from V and 6 bases from J; bases unmatched to any gene: 7. Germline lookup yields CDR1 LNHDA and CDR2 SQIVND (reference sequence). In DNA, the CDR3 is TGTGCCAGTAGTATCGGGCAGGGGGCGACCGAGCAGTACTTC. Amino acids: CASSIGQGATEQYF. Supplemented by reference TRBV19 and TRBJ2-7, the full variable domain reads DGGITQSPKYLFRKEGQNVTLSCEQNLNHDAMYWYRQDPGQGLRLIYYSQIVNDFQKGDIAEGYSVSREKKESFPLTVTSAQKNPTAFYLCASSIGQGATEQYFGPGTRLTVT.

The chain employs TRBV7-2 and TRBJ1-4; D may be TRBD1 (5 bases). CDR1 is SGHTA and CDR2 is FQGNSA in the germline V gene. Trimming left V 2 bases short and J 8 bases short, with 15 bases between. This CDR3 comprises 15 residues. CDR3 region: CASSLFRQGVEKLFF. The CDR3 bases are TGTGCCAGCAGCTTATTTCGTCAGGGAGTGGAAAAACTGTTTTTT.

The genes are TRBV6-5 and TRBJ1-3; TRBD1 matches at 7 bases. The CDR3 is made up of 14 amino acids. CDR1 is MNHEY and CDR2 is SVGAGI in the germline V gene. The ends lost 5 bases at V and 3 bases at J; junction bases unmatched: 4. The CDR3 region has the DNA TGTGCCAGCAGTCAGGGGACAGTTGGAAACACCATATATTTT. This sequence encodes CASSQGTVGNTIYF.

V and J are TRBV15 and TRBJ1-4; D remains ambiguous. This CDR3 comprises 13 residues. Trimming took 5 bases from V and 8 from J, leaving 12 bases between them. Per the germline V gene, CDR1 is LNHNV and CDR2 is YYDKDF (reference sequence). CDR3 in amino acids: CATSGQVGEKLFF. The CDR3 DNA reads TGTGCCACCAGCGGGCAGGTTGGCGAAAAACTGTTTTTT.

V and J are TRBV30 and TRBJ2-7; D not certain. The CDR3 covers 14 residues. Trimming removed 0 bases at V and 9 bases at J, with 18 bases between. Germline CDR1 and CDR2: GTSNPN and SVGIG (reference sequence). The CDR3 DNA reads as TGTGCCTGGAGTGTAGACAATCTTGAGGAATGGCAGTACTTC. This sequence encodes CAWSVDNLEEWQYF.

The chain has TRBV19 and TRBJ2-7; TRBD2 matches at 11 bases. The ends lost 5 bases at V and 0 bases at J; junction bases unmatched: 12. Germline V gene lookup returns CDR1 LNHDA and CDR2 SQIVND (reference sequence). This CDR3 region has 18 residues. In DNA, the CDR3 is TGTGCCAGTAGTTTTTCCGGGACTAGCGGATCTTACTCCTACGAGCAGTACTTC. It translates to CASSFSGTSGSYSYEQYF.

In this sample, this clone turned up once. The chain combines TRBV19 with TRBJ1-1; weak D call: TRBD1 (5 bases). V lost 6 bases and J lost 3, with 11 bases in between. Germline values: CDR1 LNHDA, CDR2 SQIVND (reference sequence). This CDR3 has 13 residues. The CDR3 nucleotides are TGTGCCAGTAGACAGGATTCCGACACTGAAGCTTTCTTT. The encoded protein is CASRQDSDTEAFF.

The V gene is TRBV25-1, the J gene TRBJ2-7, with 8 nucleotides matching TRBD2. This CDR3 comprises 15 residues. Germline V gene sequence: CDR1 MGHDK, CDR2 SYGVNS. J gave up 3 bases and V 8 bases, and 12 bases lay outside the gene matches. Here the CDR3 DNA reads TGTGCCAGCTCGGGAGGGCCAGGGCTTTTCTACGAGCAGTACTTC. Its translation: CASSGGPGLFYEQYF.

This chain connects TRBV19 to TRBJ2-1; D gene uncertain. The CDR3 totals 12 residues. Germline V gene data show CDR1 as LNHDA and CDR2 as SQIVND (reference sequence). Trimming removed 7 bases from V and 2 bases from J, with 6 bases in between. The CDR3 bases are TGTGCCAGTATCGAGCCCTACAATGAGCAGTTCTTC. This sequence encodes CASIEPYNEQFF.

The J gene is TRBJ2-2, the V gene TRBV19, with TRBD2 identical over 7 bases. Germline loops: CDR1 LNHDA, CDR2 SQIVND (reference sequence). The junction had 9 bases not matched to a gene; V was cut back by 6 bases and J by 5 bases. This CDR3 has 15 residues. Here the CDR3 DNA reads TGTGCCAGTAGCTTCCCGGGACTACAGACCGGGGAGCTGTTTTTT. It translates to CASSFPGLQTGELFF. Based on the CDR3 plus reference TRBV19 and TRBJ2-2, the full variable domain is DGGITQSPKYLFRKEGQNVTLSCEQNLNHDAMYWYRQDPGQGLRLIYYSQIVNDFQKGDIAEGYSVSREKKESFPLTVTSAQKNPTAFYLCASSFPGLQTGELFFGEGSRLTVL.

The chain carries TRBV19 and TRBJ1-5, with 7 nucleotides matching TRBD1. There are 18 residues in the CDR3. The junction had 12 bases not matched to a gene; V was cut back by 3 bases and J by 1 base. Per the germline V gene, CDR1 is LNHDA and CDR2 is SQIVND (reference sequence). For the CDR3, the DNA is TGTGCCAGTAGTATCGGGGGTCTGACAGGGCTCAGCAATCAGCCCCAGCATTTT. Its translation: CASSIGGLTGLSNQPQHF.